The rows below give T cell receptor beta chains drawn from one sample of a study of regulatory T cells in long-lasting Graves disease. TCRdb recomputed calls from the multiplex PCR reads with MiXCR, one row per CDR3 protein. The sample shows approximately 470,000 distinct CDR3 sequences, about a fifth of them seen only once. Sequencing was performed on peripheral blood mononuclear cells (PBMCs), taken when the disease was refractory, from a patient treated with antithyroid drugs. The source is a female donor with Graves disease. Each CDR3 is given with its conserved first and last residue. The D gene is left open where the match is weak. The size of a clone is reported for some rows only, either as once, few or many, or as a class for expanded clones.

clone size | D gene | J gene | V gene | CDR3 protein | CDR3 DNA
. | TRBD1 | TRBJ1-5 | TRBV6-1 | CASSPGQGAEPQHF | TGTGCCAGCAGTCCGGGACAGGGGGCAGAGCCCCAGCATTTT
many | TRBD1 | TRBJ2-2 | TRBV6-2/TRBV6-3 | CASSYSMGQAFTGELFF | TGTGCCAGCAGTTACTCGATGGGACAGGCATTCACCGGGGAGCTGTTTTTT
few | . | TRBJ2-3 | TRBV9 | CASSAGLVDTQYF | TGTGCCAGCAGCGCCGGTTTAGTGGATACGCAGTATTTT
. | . | TRBJ2-1 | TRBV30 | CAWSPVAGNSYNEQFF | TGTGCCTGGAGTCCCGTGGCAGGAAACTCCTACAATGAGCAGTTCTTC
many | . | TRBJ1-6 | TRBV7-9 | CASSFGTRRDSPLHF | TGTGCCAGCAGCTTTGGCACTAGGAGGGATTCACCCCTCCACTTT
many | . | TRBJ2-4 | TRBV11-2 | CASLALGGKNIQYF | TGTGCCAGCTTAGCTTTAGGGGGCAAAAACATTCAGTACTTC
. | TRBD1 | TRBJ2-5 | TRBV27 | CASSFYPQGETQYF | TGTGCCAGCAGTTTCTACCCACAGGGGGAGACCCAGTACTTC
. | TRBD2 | TRBJ2-5 | TRBV5-1 | CASRVDLAGAETQYF | TGCGCCAGCAGAGTGGATCTAGCGGGAGCAGAGACCCAGTACTTC
. | . | TRBJ2-1 | TRBV12-3/TRBV12-4 | CASSRVAGQHEQFF | TGTGCCAGCAGTCGGGTAGCAGGACAACATGAGCAGTTCTTC
many | . | TRBJ2-7 | TRBV6-5 | CASSYSRRSSYEQYF | TGTGCCAGCAGTTACTCGAGGAGGAGCTCCTACGAGCAGTACTTC
. | TRBD2 | TRBJ2-1 | TRBV12-3/TRBV12-4 | CASRPGTSMQFF | TGTGCCAGCAGGCCCGGGACTAGCATGCAGTTCTTC
. | TRBD2 | TRBJ2-1 | TRBV11-3 | CASSHYQGLAGVGSNEQFF | TGTGCCAGCAGCCATTACCAAGGACTAGCGGGAGTGGGCTCCAATGAGCAGTTCTTC
. | . | TRBJ2-5 | TRBV20-1 | CSARKSALGADQETQYF | TGCAGTGCTAGAAAATCGGCGCTTGGAGCAGATCAAGAGACCCAGTACTTC
. | . | TRBJ2-5 | TRBV5-8 | CASSLDTGVGETQYF | TGTGCCAGCAGCTTGGATACCGGGGTTGGGGAGACCCAGTACTTC
many | . | TRBJ2-5 | TRBV3-2 | CASSQVARVTQYF | TGTGCCAGCAGCCAAGTGGCCCGTGTGACCCAGTACTTC
. | TRBD2 | TRBJ2-1 | TRBV2 | CASRRTSGSRQFF | TGTGCCAGCCGTCGGACTAGCGGGAGTCGGCAGTTCTTC
few | . | TRBJ2-2 | TRBV30 | CAWNQGPGELFF | TGTGCCTGGAACCAGGGGCCCGGGGAGCTGTTTTTT
many | . | TRBJ2-5 | TRBV7-2 | CASGGTWETQYF | TGTGCCAGCGGGGGGACTTGGGAGACCCAGTACTTC
many | . | TRBJ1-1 | TRBV11-3 | CASSQPPEAFF | TGTGCCAGCAGCCAACCCCCTGAAGCTTTCTTT
. | TRBD2 | TRBJ2-5 | TRBV2 | CASSSLHLTSGRAGTQYF | TGTGCCAGCAGCTCCCTACACTTGACTAGCGGGAGGGCTGGGACCCAGTACTTC
. | . | TRBJ1-1 | TRBV5-1 | CASSLGAGFEAFF | TGCGCCAGCAGCTTGGGTGCGGGATTTGAAGCTTTCTTT
many | . | TRBJ1-1 | TRBV6-1 | CASTRGGQRMNTEAFF | TGTGCCAGCACCCGAGGCGGACAGCGTATGAACACTGAAGCTTTCTTT
many | . | TRBJ1-1 | TRBV11-2 | CASTEVTEAFF | TGTGCCAGCACCGAGGTCACTGAAGCTTTCTTT
. | . | TRBJ2-5 | TRBV27 | CASSLDWLGQETQYF | TGTGCCAGCAGTTTAGATTGGCTGGGCCAAGAGACCCAGTACTTC
. | TRBD2 | TRBJ2-6 | TRBV7-9 | CASSRGRAGANVLTF | TGTGCCAGCAGCCGAGGGAGGGCTGGGGCCAACGTCCTGACTTTC
. | TRBD2 | TRBJ2-2 | TRBV30 | CAWRARLAGGYGELFF | TGTGCCTGGAGGGCGAGACTAGCGGGAGGATACGGGGAGCTGTTTTTT
few | TRBD1 | TRBJ1-2 | TRBV7-9 | CASSLDGTDYGYTF | TGTGCCAGCAGCTTAGATGGGACAGACTATGGCTACACCTTC
many | . | TRBJ2-5 | TRBV29-1 | CSVEVGIQETQYF | TGCAGCGTTGAGGTCGGAATCCAAGAGACCCAGTACTTC
. | . | TRBJ2-5 | TRBV15 | CATSRALEETQYF | TGTGCCACCAGCAGAGCCCTGGAGGAGACCCAGTACTTC